This passage covers 32 T cell receptor beta chains from one sample sequenced in a study of Ad26.COV2.S vaccination and SARS-CoV-2 variants. The protocol was immunoSEQ multiplex PCR, while the TCRdb copy is restricted to in-frame clones and leaves out a portion. The table has about 680,000 clones, around 90% seen once. Treatment in this sample: 15 to 20 received Ad26.COV2.S at low or high dose, single or two shots; about 5 received placebo; per-sample allocation not given. At day 63 after the first vaccine or placebo injection, samples were drawn. The source material was peripheral blood, sampled in a trial of Ad26.COV2.S vaccine versus placebo. The receptor set was obtained from a person between 18 and 65 years old who received the Ad26.COV2.S COVID-19 vaccine or a placebo.

The CDR3 reads CSGGSSYNEQFF. The CDR3 DNA reads as TGCAGCGGGGGTAGCTCCTACAATGAGCAGTTCTTC. The chain uses TRBV29-1 and TRBJ2-1, with D unclear. Germline assignment: CDR1 SQVTM and CDR2 ANQGSEA. V gave up 7 bases and J gave up 0 bases, with 7 bases separating them. The CDR3 has 12 residues.

The chain joins TRBV19 to TRBJ2-3; D not certain. Trimming cost V 10 bases and J 6 bases, with 17 bases left between them. The germline V gene encodes CDR1 LNHDA and CDR2 SQIVND (reference sequence). The CDR3 runs 13 residues. CDR3 in DNA: TGTGCCACCCAGGCTGACACCGAGGATACGCAGTATTTT. This gives the protein CATQADTEDTQYF. The variable domain in full, with the rest retrieved from reference TRBV19 and TRBJ2-3, is DGGITQSPKYLFRKEGQNVTLSCEQNLNHDAMYWYRQDPGQGLRLIYYSQIVNDFQKGDIAEGYSVSREKKESFPLTVTSAQKNPTAFYLCATQADTEDTQYFGPGTRLTVL.

The chain is built from TRBV29-1 and TRBJ2-3, with 7 bases that match TRBD1. The V segment lost 3 bases and the J segment 5 bases; nucleotides outside the gene matches: 11. The germline CDR1 and CDR2 sequences are SQVTM and ANQGSEA. CDR3 length: 15 residues. The CDR3 loop reads CSVDTNRGRQDTQYF. As DNA, the CDR3 is TGCAGCGTTGATACCAACAGGGGTCGTCAAGATACGCAGTATTTT.

The V and J genes are TRBV14 and TRBJ1-2; D is perhaps TRBD1 (6 bases). The V and J ends lost 4 bases and 6 bases respectively, with 15 bases between them. CDR1 is SGHDN, CDR2 FVKESK, per germline. The CDR3 is 14 residues long. The CDR3 nucleotides are TGTGCCAGCAGCCCAGGGGCAGGGAATCATGGCTACACCTTC. Translated: CASSPGAGNHGYTF.

This clone was observed once. CDR3 sequence: CAITDRGSWGYTF. DNA of the CDR3: TGTGCCATCACCGACAGGGGGAGTTGGGGCTACACCTTC. The chain uses TRBV10-3 and TRBJ1-2; 9 nucleotides align to TRBD1. Trimming cost V 7 bases and J 8 bases; bases outside gene matches: 8. CDR1 is ENHRY and CDR2 is SYGVKD in the germline V gene. The CDR3 has 13 amino acids.

V is TRBV19 and J is TRBJ1-2; 7 nucleotides match TRBD1. Germline CDR1 reads LNHDA; CDR2 reads SQIVND (reference sequence). The CDR3 consists of 16 residues. The V segment lost 4 bases and the J segment 4 bases; nucleotides outside the gene matches: 12. CDR3 DNA sequence: TGTGCCAGTAGTACGGGACAGCGTAACATTCTCTATGGCTACACCTTC. Translating it yields CASSTGQRNILYGYTF.

The chain recombines TRBV4-2 with TRBJ2-7, with TRBD2 identical over 8 bases. This CDR3 is built from 16 residues. Germline trimming cut 3 bases from V and 6 bases from J; bases unmatched to any gene: 13. Germline CDR1 reads LGHNA; CDR2 reads YNFKEQ. The CDR3 sequence: CASSHGAGTSGAEQYF. The CDR3 bases are TGTGCCAGCAGCCATGGGGCCGGGACTAGTGGTGCCGAGCAGTACTTC.

The chain carries TRBV7-6 and TRBJ2-5; perhaps TRBD1 as D (6 bases). V shed 8 bases and J shed 4 bases, with 17 bases lying between them. Germline lookup yields CDR1 SGHVS and CDR2 FNYEAQ. The CDR3 length is 14 residues. The CDR3 nucleotides are TGTGCCAGCGGATCACAGGGTTTGGGAGAGACCCAGTACTTC. Its translation is CASGSQGLGETQYF.

Regarding this clone: Distinct nucleotide sequences in the sample also encode this CDR3. The chain recombines TRBV5-1 with TRBJ2-7; D unresolved. Germline V gene lookup returns CDR1 SGHRS and CDR2 YFSETQ. This CDR3 comprises 14 residues. The V end was cut by 0 bases, the J end by 5 bases, with 12 bases between. As DNA, the CDR3 is TGCGCCAGCAGCTTGGGTCTGGCTCTAAACGAGCAGTACTTC. Its protein product is CASSLGLALNEQYF.

The sample holds a few counts of this clone. Here the CDR3 reads CASSFTGEQPQHF. The CDR3, as DNA: TGTGCCAGCAGCTTCACAGGGGAACAGCCCCAGCATTTT. The chain recombines TRBV7-9 with TRBJ1-5; the match to TRBD1 covers 7 bases. CDR3 size: 13 residues. V was clipped by 3 bases and J by 7 bases; unmatched bases: 3. Germline V gene lookup returns CDR1 SEHNR and CDR2 FQNEAQ (reference sequence).

The genes are TRBV7-2 and TRBJ2-1, with 13 nucleotides matching TRBD2. The CDR3 length is 16 residues. J was trimmed by 8 bases and V by 5 bases; bases with no gene match: 9. Germline V gene sequence: CDR1 SGHTA, CDR2 FQGNSA. The CDR3 DNA reads as TGTGCCAGCAGCATAACTAGCGGGAGGGTGGCAGATGAGCAGTTCTTC. Amino acid sequence: CASSITSGRVADEQFF.

The chain has TRBV6-6 and TRBJ2-7, with TRBD2 matching 11 bases. Germline CDR1 MNHNY, CDR2 SVGAGI (reference sequence). There are 13 residues in the CDR3. V was clipped by 4 bases and J by 9 bases; unmatched bases: 5. CDR3 nucleotides: TGTGCCAGCAGTTCAGGACTAGCGGGTCTGCAGTACTTC. Protein sequence: CASSSGLAGLQYF.

The genes are TRBV6-5 and TRBJ2-7; 8 bases are a match to TRBD1. CDR1 and CDR2 from the germline V gene are MNHEY and SVGAGI. This CDR3 is 15 amino acids long. The trim removed 6 bases at V and 0 bases at J, leaving 7 bases unmatched. The DNA for the CDR3 is TGTGCCAGCAGCCGGGACAGGCTTCCCTCCTACGAGCAGTACTTC. Translation: CASSRDRLPSYEQYF.

This clone appeared once. The chain is built from TRBV11-2 and TRBJ2-5; 12 positions agree with TRBD2. Germline V CDR1 and CDR2: SGHAT, FQNNGV. Trimming took 6 bases from V and 1 from J; bases not matched to a gene: 6. There are 16 residues in the CDR3. CDR3 coding DNA: TGTGCCAGCAGATTTTCTAGCGGGGGGGCCCAAGAGACCCAGTACTTC. This codes for CASRFSSGGAQETQYF.

The gene calls are TRBV3-1 (or the pseudogene TRBV3-2) and TRBJ1-3; no reliable D call. V was trimmed by 4 bases and J by 2 bases, leaving 12 bases between them. The CDR3 sequence is 15 residues long. The germline CDR1 and CDR2 sequences are LGHDT and YNNKEL (reference sequence). The CDR3 nucleotides read TGTGCCAGCAGCCTACTCGGGGTCGCTGGAAACACCATATATTTT. As protein: CASSLLGVAGNTIYF.

The chain carries TRBV6-5 and TRBJ1-5, with a weak D call TRBD1 (5 bases). The CDR3 spans 14 residues. Trimming pared 6 bases from V and 4 bases from J, leaving 13 bases between. The germline V gene has CDR1 MNHEY and CDR2 SVGAGI. CDR3 DNA sequence: TGTGCCAGCAGAAAGGCAGGGTTTAATCAGCCCCAGCATTTT. Its translation: CASRKAGFNQPQHF.

This clone turned up a few times. V usage is TRBV2 and J usage is TRBJ2-1, with 10 bases that match TRBD2. After removal of 6 bases from V and 7 bases from J, the junction contained 9 bases not matched to a gene. The CDR3 spans 15 residues. CDR1 and CDR2 from the germline V gene are SNHLY and FYNNEI. CDR3 sequence reads: CASSEGASGSNEQFF. The DNA for the CDR3 is TGTGCCAGCAGCGAGGGGGCTAGCGGGAGTAATGAGCAGTTCTTC.

The chain links TRBV10-3 to TRBJ1-2; TRBD1 agrees at 11 bases. J lost 5 bases, V lost 8 bases, and 4 bases had no gene match. CDR3 length: 13 residues. Germline lookup yields CDR1 ENHRY and CDR2 SYGVKD. The chain's CDR3 is CAIGGTGGYGYTF. CDR3 coding DNA: TGTGCCATCGGCGGGACAGGGGGATATGGCTACACCTTC.

The genes are TRBV6-5 and TRBJ2-5; 8 bases are shared with TRBD1. The CDR3 has 16 residues. CDR1 and CDR2 (germline): MNHEY, SVGAGI. V lost 2 bases and J lost 5; bases outside the gene matches: 10. The chain's CDR3 is CASSYGQGAFGETQYF. The CDR3, as DNA: TGTGCCAGCAGTTACGGGCAGGGGGCCTTCGGGGAGACCCAGTACTTC.

CDR3 residues: CAWSSPGRANEKLFF. The CDR3 DNA follows: TGTGCCTGGAGTTCCCCGGGGAGGGCTAATGAAAAACTGTTTTTT. The chain employs TRBV30 and TRBJ1-4, with D unclear. Germline CDR1 reads GTSNPN; CDR2 reads SVGIG (reference sequence). The CDR3 has 15 amino acids. Trimming cost V 2 bases and J 3 bases, with 13 bases left between them.

The J gene is TRBJ2-1, the V gene TRBV11-2, with 9 bases lining up with TRBD2. CDR1 SGHAT and CDR2 FQNNGV come from the germline V gene. The CDR3 contains 15 residues. Trimming cost V 5 bases and J 8 bases; bases outside gene matches: 10. The CDR3 loop reads CASSPGVAGDYEQFF. The CDR3 DNA reads TGTGCCAGCAGCCCCGGGGTAGCGGGAGACTATGAGCAGTTCTTC.

With respect to this clone: Different DNA sequences within this sample yield the same CDR3. This sequence joins TRBV6-1 and TRBJ1-5; TRBD1 matches at 7 bases. Germline V CDR1 and CDR2: MNHNS, SASEGT. With 0 bases clipped from V and 6 bases from J, the junction kept 2 bases outside the gene matches. There are 14 residues in the CDR3. The CDR3 reads CASSEAGGRQPQHF. CDR3 DNA sequence: TGTGCCAGCAGTGAAGCAGGGGGCCGTCAGCCCCAGCATTTT.

V usage is TRBV18 and J usage is TRBJ2-2; D is undetermined. The CDR3 contains 16 residues. CDR1 KGHSH and CDR2 LQKENI come from the germline V gene. V shed 1 base and J shed 5 bases, with 14 bases lying between them. As DNA, the CDR3 is TGTGCCAGCTCACCACTTCCCTTCAGGAAGACCGGGGAGCTGTTTTTT. This codes for CASSPLPFRKTGELFF.

This clone turned up a few times. The V and J genes are TRBV10-1 and TRBJ2-7; weak D call: TRBD2 (5 bases). The V gene lost 5 bases and the J gene lost 4 bases, with 15 bases spanning the gap. There are 14 residues in the CDR3. Germline values: CDR1 WNHNN, CDR2 SYGVQD (reference sequence). CDR3 DNA: TGCGCCAGCAGTCCGGGTCTTGGAGGTTACGAGCAGTACTTC. This translates into CASSPGLGGYEQYF.

CDR3 sequence reads: CASSLVSRSIQYF. CDR3 nucleotides: TGTGCCAGCAGTTTAGTGAGCAGGAGCATTCAGTACTTC. The chain uses TRBV12-3 or TRBV12-4 and TRBJ2-4; D is unresolved. V was trimmed by 1 base and J by 9 bases, leaving 10 bases between them. The CDR3 length is 13 residues.

This clone was counted once. The chain couples TRBV7-9 to TRBJ2-7; 8 positions match TRBD1. CDR3 size: 15 residues. Germline-derived CDR1 and CDR2 are SEHNR and FQNEAQ (reference sequence). The trim removed 6 bases at V and 3 bases at J, leaving 10 bases unmatched. The CDR3 coding sequence is TGTGCCAGCAGTTACCAGACAGGGGCGGGCTACGAGCAGTACTTC. It specifies CASSYQTGAGYEQYF.

This chain joins TRBV18 and TRBJ2-1; 8 bases agree with TRBD1. The CDR3 is made up of 16 amino acids. Germline trimming cut 1 base from V and 4 bases from J; bases unmatched to any gene: 6. Per the germline V gene, CDR1 is KGHSH and CDR2 is LQKENI. The CDR3 here is CASSPRGQEDYNEQFF. The CDR3 DNA sequence: TGTGCCAGCTCACCACGGGGACAGGAGGATTACAATGAGCAGTTCTTC.

About this clone: One junction end does not reproduce the germline sequence, and a read error may be involved. V gene TRBV7-2 combines with J gene TRBJ1-2, with TRBD1 matching 7 bases. The CDR3 sequence is 15 residues long. Germline V gives CDR1 SGHTA, CDR2 FQGNSA. The CDR3 coding sequence is TGTGCCAGCAGATTAGGAGGGACAGCCCATGGAGGCTACACCTTC. Protein: CASRLGGTAHGGYTF.

This chain connects TRBV19 to TRBJ2-1, with TRBD2 matching 11 bases. Germline-derived CDR1 and CDR2 are LNHDA and SQIVND (reference sequence). This CDR3 region has 15 residues. The J segment lost 7 bases and the V segment lost 4 bases, leaving 6 bases of the junction unmatched. CDR3 residues: CASSNPTSGKNEQFF. The CDR3 DNA is TGTGCCAGTAGTAACCCGACTAGCGGGAAAAATGAGCAGTTCTTC.

The rearrangement uses TRBV6-5 and TRBJ2-7; TRBD2 aligns across 13 bases. This CDR3 spans 14 amino acids. J was trimmed by 3 bases and V by 8 bases; bases with no gene match: 4. The V gene's germline CDR1 is MNHEY and CDR2 SVGAGI. In DNA form, the CDR3 reads TGTGCCAGCCGGGGACTAGCGGGAATCTACGAGCAGTACTTC. Its protein is CASRGLAGIYEQYF.

V gene TRBV6-5 combines with J gene TRBJ2-7; 10 bases are a match to TRBD2. V was clipped by 3 bases and J by 4 bases; unmatched bases: 6. Germline V gene sequence: CDR1 MNHEY, CDR2 SVGAGI. The CDR3 covers 15 residues. The CDR3 spells CASSYSLAGVYEQYF. CDR3 sequence (DNA): TGTGCCAGCAGTTATTCGCTAGCGGGAGTTTACGAGCAGTACTTC.

The chain recombines TRBV5-1 with TRBJ2-5; 7 bases align to TRBD2. The V gene's germline CDR1 is SGHRS and CDR2 YFSETQ. The CDR3 loop spans 15 amino acids. Trimming at V came to 4 bases and at J to 5 bases, leaving 11 bases not matched to a gene. CDR3 protein: CASSQTSEPPETQYF. CDR3 sequence (DNA): TGCGCCAGCAGCCAAACTAGCGAACCCCCCGAGACCCAGTACTTC.